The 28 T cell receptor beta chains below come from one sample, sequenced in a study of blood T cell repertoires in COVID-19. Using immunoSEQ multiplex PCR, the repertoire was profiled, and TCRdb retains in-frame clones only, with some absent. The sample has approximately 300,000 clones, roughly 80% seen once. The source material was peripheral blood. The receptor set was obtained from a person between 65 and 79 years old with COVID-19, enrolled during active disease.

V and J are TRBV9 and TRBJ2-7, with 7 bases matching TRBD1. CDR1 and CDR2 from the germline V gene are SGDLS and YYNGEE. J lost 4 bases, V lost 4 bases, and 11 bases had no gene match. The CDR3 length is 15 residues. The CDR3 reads CASSPRDSLNYEQYF. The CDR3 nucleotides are TGTGCCAGCAGCCCCCGGGACAGCCTTAATTACGAGCAGTACTTC.

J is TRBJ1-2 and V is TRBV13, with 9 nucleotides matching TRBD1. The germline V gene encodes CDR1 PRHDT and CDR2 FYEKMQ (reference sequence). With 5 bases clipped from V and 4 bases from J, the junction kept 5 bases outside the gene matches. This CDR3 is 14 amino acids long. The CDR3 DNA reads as TGTGCCAGCAGCCAAACAGGGGGCGGCTATGGCTACACCTTC. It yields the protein CASSQTGGGYGYTF. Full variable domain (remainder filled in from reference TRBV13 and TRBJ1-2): AAGVIQSPRHLIKEKRETATLKCYPIPRHDTVYWYQQGPGQDPQFLISFYEKMQSDKGSIPDRFSAQQFSDYHSELNMSSLELGDSALYFCASSQTGGGYGYTFGSGTRLTVV.

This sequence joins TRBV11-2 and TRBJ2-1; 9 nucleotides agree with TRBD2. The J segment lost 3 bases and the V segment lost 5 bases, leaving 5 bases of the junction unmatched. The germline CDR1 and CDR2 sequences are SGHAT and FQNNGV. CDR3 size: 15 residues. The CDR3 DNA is TGTGCCAGCAGCGCCGGACTAGCGCTCTACAATGAGCAGTTCTTC. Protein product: CASSAGLALYNEQFF.

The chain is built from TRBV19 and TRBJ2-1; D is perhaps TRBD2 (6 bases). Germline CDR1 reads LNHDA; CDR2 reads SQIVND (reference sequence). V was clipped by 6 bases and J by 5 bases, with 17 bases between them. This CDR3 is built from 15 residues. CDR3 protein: CASSPSGLANNEQFF. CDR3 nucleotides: TGTGCCAGTAGCCCTAGTGGGCTAGCGAACAATGAGCAGTTCTTC.

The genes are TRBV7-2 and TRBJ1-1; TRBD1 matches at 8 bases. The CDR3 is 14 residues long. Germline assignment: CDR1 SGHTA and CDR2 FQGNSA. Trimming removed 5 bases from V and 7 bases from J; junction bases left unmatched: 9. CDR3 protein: CASSLPPGQGEAFF. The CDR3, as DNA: TGTGCCAGCAGCCTGCCCCCTGGACAGGGTGAAGCTTTCTTT. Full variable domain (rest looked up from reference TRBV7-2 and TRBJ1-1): GAGVSQSPSNKVTEKGKDVELRCDPISGHTALYWYRQSLGQGLEFLIYFQGNSAPDKSGLPSDRFSAERTGGSVSTLTIQRTQQEDSAVYLCASSLPPGQGEAFFGQGTRLTVV.

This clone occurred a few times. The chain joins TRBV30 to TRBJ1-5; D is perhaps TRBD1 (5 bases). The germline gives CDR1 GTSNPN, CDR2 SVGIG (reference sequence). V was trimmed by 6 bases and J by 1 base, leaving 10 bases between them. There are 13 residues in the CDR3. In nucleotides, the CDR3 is TGTGCCTGCGATAGGGGAAGCAATCAGCCCCAGCATTTT. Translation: CACDRGSNQPQHF.

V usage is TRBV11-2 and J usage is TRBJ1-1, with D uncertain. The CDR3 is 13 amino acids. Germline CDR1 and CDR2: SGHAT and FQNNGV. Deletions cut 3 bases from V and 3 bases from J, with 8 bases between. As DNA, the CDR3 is TGTGCCAGCAGCTTTGGCAGCGACACTGAAGCTTTCTTT. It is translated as CASSFGSDTEAFF. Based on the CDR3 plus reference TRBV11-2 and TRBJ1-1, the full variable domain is EAGVAQSPRYKIIEKRQSVAFWCNPISGHATLYWYQQILGQGPKLLIQFQNNGVVDDSQLPKDRFSAERLKGVDSTLKIQPAKLEDSAVYLCASSFGSDTEAFFGQGTRLTVV.

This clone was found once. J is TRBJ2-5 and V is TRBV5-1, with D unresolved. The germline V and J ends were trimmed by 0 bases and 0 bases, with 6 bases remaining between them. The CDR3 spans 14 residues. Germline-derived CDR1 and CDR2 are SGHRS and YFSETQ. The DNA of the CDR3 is TGCGCCAGCAGCTTGGGCGGTTACCAAGAGACCCAGTACTTC. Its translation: CASSLGGYQETQYF.

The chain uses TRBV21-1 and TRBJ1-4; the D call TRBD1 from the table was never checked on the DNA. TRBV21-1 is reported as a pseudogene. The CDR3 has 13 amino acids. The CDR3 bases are TGTGCCAGTCCCCGTAGGGGTTGGGAAAAACTGTTTTTT. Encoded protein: CASPRRGWEKLFF.

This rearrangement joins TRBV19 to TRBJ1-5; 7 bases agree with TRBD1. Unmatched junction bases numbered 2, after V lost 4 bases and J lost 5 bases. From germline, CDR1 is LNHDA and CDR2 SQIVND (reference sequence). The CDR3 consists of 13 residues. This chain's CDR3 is CASSTGTDQPQHF. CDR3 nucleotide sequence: TGTGCCAGTAGTACCGGGACAGATCAGCCCCAGCATTTT.

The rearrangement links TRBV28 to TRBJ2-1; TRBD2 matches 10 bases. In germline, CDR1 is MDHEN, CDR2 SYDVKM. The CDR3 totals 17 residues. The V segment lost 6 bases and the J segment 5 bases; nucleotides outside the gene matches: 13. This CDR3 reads CASSPPLGTSVDNEQFF. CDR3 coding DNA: TGTGCCAGCAGCCCACCATTGGGGACTAGCGTAGACAATGAGCAGTTCTTC.

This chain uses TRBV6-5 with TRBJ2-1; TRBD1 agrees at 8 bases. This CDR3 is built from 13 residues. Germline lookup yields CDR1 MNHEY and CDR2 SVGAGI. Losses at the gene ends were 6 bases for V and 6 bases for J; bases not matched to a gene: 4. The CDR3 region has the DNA TGTGCCAGCAGCCTACAGGGGGTCAATGAGCAGTTCTTC. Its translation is CASSLQGVNEQFF.

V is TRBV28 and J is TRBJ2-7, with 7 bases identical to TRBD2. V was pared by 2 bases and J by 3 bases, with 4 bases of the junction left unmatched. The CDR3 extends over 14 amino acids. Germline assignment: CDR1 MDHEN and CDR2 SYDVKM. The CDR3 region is CASSLQGGFYEQYF. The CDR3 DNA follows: TGTGCCAGCAGTTTACAGGGAGGGTTCTACGAGCAGTACTTC.

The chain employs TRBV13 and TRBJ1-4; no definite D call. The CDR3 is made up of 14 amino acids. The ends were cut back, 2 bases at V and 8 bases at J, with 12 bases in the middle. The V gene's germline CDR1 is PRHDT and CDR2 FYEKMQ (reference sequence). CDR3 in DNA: TGTGCCAGCAGCTTATTTGAGGAGAGGGAAAAACTGTTTTTT. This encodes CASSLFEEREKLFF.

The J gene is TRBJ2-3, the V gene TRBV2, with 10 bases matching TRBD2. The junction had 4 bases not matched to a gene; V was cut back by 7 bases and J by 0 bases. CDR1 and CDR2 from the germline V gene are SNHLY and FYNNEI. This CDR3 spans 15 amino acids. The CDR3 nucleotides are TGTGCCAGCATAAGGACTAGCGGAAGCACAGATACGCAGTATTTT. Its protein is CASIRTSGSTDTQYF.

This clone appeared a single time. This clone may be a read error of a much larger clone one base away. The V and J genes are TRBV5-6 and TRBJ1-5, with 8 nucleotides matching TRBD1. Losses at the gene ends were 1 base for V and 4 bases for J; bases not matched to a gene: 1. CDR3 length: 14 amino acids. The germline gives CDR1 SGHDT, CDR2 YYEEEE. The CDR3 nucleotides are TGTGCCAGCAGCTTGACAGGGGGAAATCAGCCCCAGCATTTT. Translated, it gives CASSLTGGNQPQHF.

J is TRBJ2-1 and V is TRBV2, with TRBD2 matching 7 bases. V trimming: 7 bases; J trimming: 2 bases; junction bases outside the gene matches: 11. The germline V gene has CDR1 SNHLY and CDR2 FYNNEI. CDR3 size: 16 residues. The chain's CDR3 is CASNRGAGDTYNEQFF. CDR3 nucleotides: TGTGCCAGCAACCGTGGGGCGGGGGATACCTACAATGAGCAGTTCTTC.

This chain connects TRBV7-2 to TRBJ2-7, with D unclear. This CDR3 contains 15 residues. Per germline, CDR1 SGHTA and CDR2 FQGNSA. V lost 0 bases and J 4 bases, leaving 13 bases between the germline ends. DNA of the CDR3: TGTGCCAGCAGCTTAGCCGGCCGGGTCCTTTACGAGCAGTACTTC. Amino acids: CASSLAGRVLYEQYF.

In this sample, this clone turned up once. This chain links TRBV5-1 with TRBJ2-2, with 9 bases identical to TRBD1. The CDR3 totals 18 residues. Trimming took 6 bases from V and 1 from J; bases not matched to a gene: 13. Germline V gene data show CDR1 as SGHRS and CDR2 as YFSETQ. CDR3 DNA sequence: TGCGCCAGCATTCGGGACAGGGACGGCAGAATGAACACCGGGGAGCTGTTTTTT. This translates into CASIRDRDGRMNTGELFF.

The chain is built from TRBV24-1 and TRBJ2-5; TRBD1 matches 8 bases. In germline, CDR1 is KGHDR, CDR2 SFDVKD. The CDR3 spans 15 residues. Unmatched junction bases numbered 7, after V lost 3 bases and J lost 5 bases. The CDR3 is CATSDRGRGRETQYF. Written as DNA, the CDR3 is TGTGCCACCAGTGATCGGGGCAGGGGGCGGGAGACCCAGTACTTC.

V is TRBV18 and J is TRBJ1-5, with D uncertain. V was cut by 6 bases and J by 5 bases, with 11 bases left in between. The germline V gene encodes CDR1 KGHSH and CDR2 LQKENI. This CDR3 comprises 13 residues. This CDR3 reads CASSQSGDQPQHF. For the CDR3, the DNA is TGTGCCAGCTCGCAATCCGGGGATCAGCCCCAGCATTTT.

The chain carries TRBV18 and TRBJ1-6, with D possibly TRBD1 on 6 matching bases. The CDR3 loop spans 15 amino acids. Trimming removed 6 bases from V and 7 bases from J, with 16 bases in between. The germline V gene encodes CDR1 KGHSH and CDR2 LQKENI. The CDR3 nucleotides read TGTGCCAGCTCTCCGGGGGGGGGACAAAATTCACCCCTCCACTTT. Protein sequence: CASSPGGGQNSPLHF. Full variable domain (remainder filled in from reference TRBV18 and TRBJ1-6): NAGVMQNPRHLVRRRGQEARLRCSPMKGHSHVYWYRQLPEEGLKFMVYLQKENIIDESGMPKERFSAEFPKEGPSILRIQQVVRGDSAAYFCASSPGGGQNSPLHFGNGTRLTVT.

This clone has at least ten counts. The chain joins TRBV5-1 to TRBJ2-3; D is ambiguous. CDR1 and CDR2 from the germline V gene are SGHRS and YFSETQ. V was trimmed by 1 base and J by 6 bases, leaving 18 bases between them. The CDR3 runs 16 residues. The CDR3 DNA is TGCGCCAGCAGCTTGTTAAACGGCCAGGCGCCCGATACGCAGTATTTT. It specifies CASSLLNGQAPDTQYF.

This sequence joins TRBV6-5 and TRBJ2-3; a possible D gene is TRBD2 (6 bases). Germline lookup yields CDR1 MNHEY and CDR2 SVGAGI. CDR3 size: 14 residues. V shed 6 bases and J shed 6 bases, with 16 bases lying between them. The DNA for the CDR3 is TGTGCCAGCAGAAGCGGGTTACGTTCGGATACGCAGTATTTT. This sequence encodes CASRSGLRSDTQYF.

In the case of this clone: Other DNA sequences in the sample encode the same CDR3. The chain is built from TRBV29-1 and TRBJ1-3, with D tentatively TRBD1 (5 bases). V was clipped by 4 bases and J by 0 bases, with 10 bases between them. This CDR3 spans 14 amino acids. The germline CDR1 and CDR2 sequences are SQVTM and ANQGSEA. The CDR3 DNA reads TGCAGCGTTGGGGGCCAGAGCTCTGGAAACACCATATATTTT. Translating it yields CSVGGQSSGNTIYF.

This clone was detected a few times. The CDR3 DNA reads as TGTGCCAGCAGGATCCCGGCGACAGGGGTCTCCTACGAGCAGTACTTC. Residues: CASRIPATGVSYEQYF. The V and J genes are TRBV28 and TRBJ2-7, with TRBD1 identical over 8 bases. Germline assignment: CDR1 MDHEN and CDR2 SYDVKM. V was pared by 6 bases and J by 0 bases, with 10 bases of the junction left unmatched. The CDR3 runs to 16 residues.

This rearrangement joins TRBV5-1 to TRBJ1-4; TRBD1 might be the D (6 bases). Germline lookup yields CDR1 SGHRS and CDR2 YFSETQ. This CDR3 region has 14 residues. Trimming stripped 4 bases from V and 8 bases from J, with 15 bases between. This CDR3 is CASSLAGENEKLFF. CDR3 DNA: TGCGCCAGCAGCCTGGCAGGGGAAAACGAAAAACTGTTTTTT.

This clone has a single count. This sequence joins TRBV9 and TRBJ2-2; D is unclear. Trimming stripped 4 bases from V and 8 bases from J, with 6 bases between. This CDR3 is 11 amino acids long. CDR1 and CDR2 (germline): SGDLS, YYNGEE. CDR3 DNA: TGTGCCAGCAGCACTGTAGGGGAGCTGTTTTTT. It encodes CASSTVGELFF.